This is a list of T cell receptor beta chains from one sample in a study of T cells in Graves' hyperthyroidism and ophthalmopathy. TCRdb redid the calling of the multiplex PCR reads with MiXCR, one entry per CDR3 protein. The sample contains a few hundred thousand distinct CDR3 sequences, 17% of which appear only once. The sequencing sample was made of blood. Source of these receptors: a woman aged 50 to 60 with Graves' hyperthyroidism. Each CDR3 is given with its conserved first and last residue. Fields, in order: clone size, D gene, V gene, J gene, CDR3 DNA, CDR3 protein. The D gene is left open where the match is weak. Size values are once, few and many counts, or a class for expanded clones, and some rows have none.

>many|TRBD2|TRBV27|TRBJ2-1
TGTGCCAGCAGTGCCTCCGGGACTAGCCGCTACAATGAGCAGTTCTTC
CASSASGTSRYNEQFF
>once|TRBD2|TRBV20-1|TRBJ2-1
TGCAGTGCTAGGGGACTAGCGGGAAGCCATGAGCAGTTCTTC
CSARGLAGSHEQFF
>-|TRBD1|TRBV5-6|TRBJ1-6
TGTGCCAGCAGCAGAGACAGGGGGCGACTGGATTCACCCCTCCACTTT
CASSRDRGRLDSPLHF
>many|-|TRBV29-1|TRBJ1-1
TGCAGCGTTGATTACTCTAGCACTGAAGCTTTCTTT
CSVDYSSTEAFF
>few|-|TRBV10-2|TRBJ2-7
TGCGCCAGCAGTGAGTCAAGGGGATTGGCCTACGAGCAGTACTTC
CASSESRGLAYEQYF
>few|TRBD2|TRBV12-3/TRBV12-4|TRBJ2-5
TGTGCCAGCACCGCGACTAGCGGAGGGGGGGAGACCCAGTACTTC
CASTATSGGGETQYF
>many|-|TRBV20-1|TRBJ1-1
TGCAGTGCTCCTGACGTCTGGAACACTGAAGCTTTCTTT
CSAPDVWNTEAFF
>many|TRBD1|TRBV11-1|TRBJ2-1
TGTGCCAGCAGCCCCTGGACAGGGGTTGGGAATGAGCAGTTCTTC
CASSPWTGVGNEQFF
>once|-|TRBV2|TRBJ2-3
TGTGCCAGCAGTGAAGGGACCAACGGAGCGCAGTATTTT
CASSEGTNGAQYF
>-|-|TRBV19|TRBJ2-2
TGTGCCAGTAGTAATCAGGGAATCCCCGGGGAGCTGTTTTTT
CASSNQGIPGELFF
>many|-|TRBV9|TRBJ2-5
TGTGCCAGCAGCGAAACGGGGGGCTCGTCTGGGACCCAGTACTTC
CASSETGGSSGTQYF
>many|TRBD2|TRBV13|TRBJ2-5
TGTGCCAGCAGCTTGCCGGGACTAGCGGGAGAAGAGACCCAGTACTTC
CASSLPGLAGEETQYF
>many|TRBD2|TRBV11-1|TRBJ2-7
TGTGCCAGCAGAAGTAACGCGGGAGGCTACGAGCAGTACTTC
CASRSNAGGYEQYF
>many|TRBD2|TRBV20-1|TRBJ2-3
TGCAGTGCTAGGCCTAGCGGGAGTGTTTTCCCAGATACGCAGTATTTT
CSARPSGSVFPDTQYF
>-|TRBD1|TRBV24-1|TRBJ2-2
TGTGCCACCAGTGATTTGAGACAGGGGACCACCGGGGTGCTGTTTTTT
CATSDLRQGTTGVLFF
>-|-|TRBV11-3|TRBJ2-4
TGTGCCAGCAGCCCGGGGTCTAAGGGAAACATTCAGTACTTC
CASSPGSKGNIQYF
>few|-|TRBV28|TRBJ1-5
TGTGCCAGCAGACCCCTACCGGACAGTAGCAATCAGCCCCAGCATTTT
CASRPLPDSSNQPQHF
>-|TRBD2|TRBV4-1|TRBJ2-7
TGCGCCAGCAGCCCCAAAGTGTCTAGCGGGTTATCCTACGAGCAGTACTTC
CASSPKVSSGLSYEQYF
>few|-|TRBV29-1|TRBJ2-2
TGCAGCGTCGACAACACCGGGGAGCTGTTTTTT
CSVDNTGELFF
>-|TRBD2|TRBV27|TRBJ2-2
TGTGCCAGCAGTTCAAGACCCTGGACTAGCGGGCATTCGAACACCGGGGAGCTGTTTTTT
CASSSRPWTSGHSNTGELFF
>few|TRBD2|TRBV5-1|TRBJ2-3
TGCGCCAGCAGCTTGGGTCGAGCGGGAACAGATACGCAGTATTTT
CASSLGRAGTDTQYF
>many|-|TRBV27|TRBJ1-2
TGTGCCAGCAGTTTATATGCAGGGGTAGGGGGTGGCTACACCTTC
CASSLYAGVGGGYTF
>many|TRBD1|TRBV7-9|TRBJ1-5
TGTGCCAGCAGCCGCCGTGGACAGGGGCCTCAGCCCCAGCATTTT
CASSRRGQGPQPQHF
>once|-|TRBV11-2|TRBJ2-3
TGTGCCAGCAGCCCGCACTTAGTGGATACGCAGTATTTT
CASSPHLVDTQYF
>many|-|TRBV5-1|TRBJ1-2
TGCGCCAGCAGCTTGGAAGCTGCGCTCAACTATGGCTACACCTTC
CASSLEAALNYGYTF
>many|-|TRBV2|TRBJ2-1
TGTGCCAGCAGCCCTGTAATAGCGGTCCACAATGAGCAGTTCTTC
CASSPVIAVHNEQFF
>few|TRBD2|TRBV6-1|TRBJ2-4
TGTGCCAGCCGACTAGCGGGAATGGGAAACATTCAGTACTTC
CASRLAGMGNIQYF
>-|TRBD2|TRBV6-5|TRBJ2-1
TGTGCCAGCAGTTACTATGGGGGTAGCGGGAAAAATTATGAGCAGTTCTTC
CASSYYGGSGKNYEQFF
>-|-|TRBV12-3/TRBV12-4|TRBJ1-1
TGTGCCAGCAGTTTAGAGGGGCGCGTCGCTGAAGCTTTCTTT
CASSLEGRVAEAFF
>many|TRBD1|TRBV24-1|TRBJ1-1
TGTGCCACGTCACCAGCTGAACAGGGGGCTGAAGCTTTCTTT
CATSPAEQGAEAFF
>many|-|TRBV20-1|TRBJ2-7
TGCAGTGCTAGTGACAGGAGCTACGAGCAGTACTTC
CSASDRSYEQYF
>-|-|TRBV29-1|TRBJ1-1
TGCAGCGTTTTATCGGAGGGATCAGCTTTCTTT
CSVLSEGSAFF
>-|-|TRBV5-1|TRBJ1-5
TGCGCCAGCAGCCCAGGGGTTAGTAGCAATCAGCCCCAGCATTTT
CASSPGVSSNQPQHF
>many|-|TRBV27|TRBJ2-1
TGTGCCAGCAGTTTATCCCAAACCGGGAGTCTGAATGAGCAGTTCTTC
CASSLSQTGSLNEQFF
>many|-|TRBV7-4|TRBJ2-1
TGTGCCAGCAGCTCTCGGCCTCACCGCTACAATGAGCAGTTCTTC
CASSSRPHRYNEQFF
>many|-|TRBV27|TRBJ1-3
TGTGCCAGCAGTTTATCGGGTTTCTCTGGAAACACCATATATTTT
CASSLSGFSGNTIYF
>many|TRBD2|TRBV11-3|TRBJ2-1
TGTGCCAGCAGCTTAGTTCTCTCTAGCGGGACCTACAATGAGCAGTTCTTC
CASSLVLSSGTYNEQFF
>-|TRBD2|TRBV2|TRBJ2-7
TGTGCCAGCAGTGAATTGGCGGGAGGTAGCTACGAGCAGTACTTC
CASSELAGGSYEQYF
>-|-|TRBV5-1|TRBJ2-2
TGCGCCAGCAGCTTGTCAGTGGCGAACACCGGGGAGCTGTTTTTT
CASSLSVANTGELFF
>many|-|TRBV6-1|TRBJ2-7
TGTGCCAGCGTAAACCCGGGACAAGACTACGAGCAGTACTTC
CASVNPGQDYEQYF
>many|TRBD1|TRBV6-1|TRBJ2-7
TGTGCCAGCAGTGAAGCACACGGACAGGGTAGGGACGAGCAGTACTTC
CASSEAHGQGRDEQYF
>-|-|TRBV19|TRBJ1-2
TGTGCCAGTAGTATTGGTGCAGGCTACACCTTC
CASSIGAGYTF
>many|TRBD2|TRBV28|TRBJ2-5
TGTGCCAGCACCCTTGAGCGGGAGGTTTTCAGGGAGACCCAGTACTTC
CASTLEREVFRETQYF
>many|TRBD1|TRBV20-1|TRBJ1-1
TGCAGTGCTAGTGCCCCTACAGGGGAAAACACTGAAGCTTTCTTT
CSASAPTGENTEAFF
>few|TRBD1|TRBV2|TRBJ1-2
TGTGCCAGCAGTGAAGGACAGGGCTTTGTCTATGGCTACACCTTC
CASSEGQGFVYGYTF
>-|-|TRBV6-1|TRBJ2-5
TGTGCCAGCAGTGGGAGGCTTAGTCGGGAGACCCAGTACTTC
CASSGRLSRETQYF
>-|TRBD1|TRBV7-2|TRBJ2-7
TGTGCCAGCAGCTTATACAGGGGGTCCTACGAGCAGTACTTC
CASSLYRGSYEQYF
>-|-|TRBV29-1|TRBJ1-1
TGCAGCGCGGAGACACCCGTGGACACTGAAGCTTTCTTT
CSAETPVDTEAFF